This passage covers 5 T cell receptor beta chains from one sample sequenced in a study of cytomegalovirus exposure and HLA in healthy donors. In the PCR, 60 Vbeta and 13 Jbeta primers were used. Only in-frame clones appear in the TCRdb table, and some are missing; sequencing was by immunoSEQ multiplex PCR. The repertoire consists of 150,000 to 200,000 clones, with 60% to 80% occurring once and the leading ten covering 9.7%. Sequenced sample: PBMCs. The source is a man aged 18 to 29 in good health and CMV-seropositive.

The chain couples TRBV6-5 to TRBJ2-5, with D perhaps TRBD2 (7 bases). Germline V lookup: CDR1 MNHEY, CDR2 SVGAGI. The CDR3 length is 14 residues. With 1 base removed from V and 5 bases from J, the gap between germline ends came to 11 bases. CDR3 residues: CASSYWGGGETQYF. The CDR3 DNA follows: TGTGCCAGCAGTTACTGGGGGGGCGGGGAGACCCAGTACTTC.

The chain carries TRBV4-3 and TRBJ2-2; 9 nucleotides agree with TRBD1. The CDR3 covers 16 residues. Germline V gene lookup returns CDR1 LGHNA and CDR2 YSLEER. J lost 2 bases, V lost 2 bases, and 3 bases had no gene match. CDR3 loop: CASSQWTGVNTGELFF. The CDR3 nucleotides read TGCGCCAGCAGCCAATGGACAGGGGTCAACACCGGGGAGCTGTTTTTT.

CDR3 region: CASSDGTLSSEQYF. CDR3 in DNA: TGTGCCAGCAGTGACGGGACACTCTCCAGCGAGCAGTACTTC. This rearrangement joins TRBV6-1 to TRBJ2-7; tentative D call: TRBD1 (6 bases). In germline, CDR1 is MNHNS, CDR2 SASEGT. CDR3 size: 14 residues. Trimming cost V 3 bases and J 6 bases, with 15 bases left between them.

In this sample, this clone turned up a few times. V is TRBV19 and J is TRBJ2-3; 8 bases line up with TRBD2. The CDR3 sequence is 15 residues long. V trimming: 6 bases; J trimming: 3 bases; junction bases outside the gene matches: 8. Looked up from germline, CDR1 is LNHDA and CDR2 is SQIVND (reference sequence). CDR3 DNA: TGTGCCAGTAGACAGGCGGGGGGTCATACAGATACGCAGTATTTT. Amino acids: CASRQAGGHTDTQYF.

This clone was observed once. V and J are TRBV10-3 and TRBJ1-3, with D possibly TRBD1 on 6 matching bases. The CDR3 is 14 residues long. Trimming shortened V by 8 bases and J by 0 bases, and 11 bases separated the two germline ends. Germline assignment: CDR1 ENHRY and CDR2 SYGVKD. The CDR3 DNA follows: TGTGCCATCGGGGGCGCGGACTCTGGAAACACCATATATTTT. Its translation is CAIGGADSGNTIYF.